The present T cell receptor (beta chain) was sequenced within a study of blood T cell repertoires in COVID-19. Generated by immunoSEQ multiplex PCR, the TCRdb table keeps only in-frame clones and is missing some. The top ten hold around 2% of the sample, which has about 78,000 clones, roughly 86% seen once. The CDR3 extends over 11 amino acids. Germline CDR1 reads SGHKS; CDR2 reads YYEKEE (reference sequence). V was cut by 6 bases and J by 5 bases, with 8 bases left in between. This TCR derives from a woman aged 55-70 years with acute or convalescent COVID-19. The chain joins TRBV5-5 to TRBJ2-5; D ambiguous. Sequencing used peripheral blood. This chain's CDR3 is CASTPGETQYF. In DNA form, the CDR3 reads TGTGCCAGCACCCCCGGGGAGACCCAGTACTTC.